This is a list of T cell receptor beta chains from one sample in a study of T cells in Graves' hyperthyroidism and ophthalmopathy. Using its own MiXCR run on the multiplex PCR reads, TCRdb lists one record per CDR3 protein. This table holds hundreds of thousands of distinct CDR3 sequences, about 45% found once. Input material: peripheral blood or thyroid tissue (not recorded which). The receptors were sampled from an adult man with Graves' disease, either hyperthyroidism or ophthalmopathy (not recorded which). Both conserved end residues are part of each CDR3. Fields, in order: J gene, V gene, D gene, clone size, CDR3 DNA, CDR3 protein. D genes are given only for firm matches. The listing skips clone size in some rows; elsewhere it reads once, few, many or a size class.

TRBJ1-3	TRBV2	TRBD1	few	TGTGCCAGCAGTAGGGACAGATACTCTGGAAACACCATATATTTT	CASSRDRYSGNTIYF
TRBJ2-6	TRBV4-1	NA	NA	TGCGCCAGCAGCCCAAAGTGGAGCTCTGGGGCCAACGTCCTGACTTTC	CASSPKWSSGANVLTF
TRBJ1-2	TRBV19	NA	few	TGTGCCAGTAGTAGCCGGGCCGTAAGCTACACCTTC	CASSSRAVSYTF
TRBJ1-1	TRBV7-2	NA	NA	TGTGCCAGCAGCCACGGGACCGCGGGTATAGCTTTCTTT	CASSHGTAGIAFF
TRBJ2-2	TRBV10-2	TRBD1	once	TGCGCCAGCAAAACAGGGGTGAACACCGGGGAGCTGTTTTTT	CASKTGVNTGELFF
TRBJ1-1	TRBV7-8	NA	few	TGTGCCAGCAGCTTAGGGGGCTCGACCACTGAAGCTTTCTTT	CASSLGGSTTEAFF
TRBJ1-5	TRBV11-2	NA	NA	TGTGCCAGCAGCTTAGGAATGGCAGGGGAGGCCAATCAGCCCCAGCATTTT	CASSLGMAGEANQPQHF
TRBJ1-4	TRBV20-1	NA	few	TGCAGTGCTAGAGGGGCGGTCACAACTAATGAAAAACTGTTTTTT	CSARGAVTTNEKLFF
TRBJ2-5	TRBV25-1	NA	NA	TGTGCCAGCAGTTTCGACAGAATCCAAGAGACCCAGTACTTC	CASSFDRIQETQYF
TRBJ1-2	TRBV29-1	TRBD1	NA	TGCAGCGTTAGATCCGGGACAGGGTTTGGCTACACCTTC	CSVRSGTGFGYTF
TRBJ2-7	TRBV7-9	NA	NA	TGTGCCAGCGGAATGGGGGTCATGGACAGCTCCTACGAGCAGTACTTC	CASGMGVMDSSYEQYF
TRBJ1-5	TRBV4-1	NA	few	TGCGCCAGCAGCCAAGCCCCGGGTCAGCCCCAGCATTTT	CASSQAPGQPQHF
TRBJ1-2	TRBV6-5	NA	NA	TGTGCCAGCAGTCGCTCACGACAGGACCACTATGGCTACACCTTC	CASSRSRQDHYGYTF
TRBJ2-5	TRBV6-1	NA	NA	TGTGCCAGCAGTGAAGCCAGGCGAGTATTAGAGACCCAGTACTTC	CASSEARRVLETQYF
TRBJ2-7	TRBV2	TRBD2	NA	TGTGCCAGCAGTGTTACGGGGGGGTCGTTC	CASSVTGGSF
TRBJ2-3	TRBV24-1	TRBD1	NA	TGTGCCACCGCTCGGACGGGGACAGGGGGCCAAGATACGCAGTATTTT	CATARTGTGGQDTQYF
TRBJ1-5	TRBV6-5	NA	NA	TGTGTCACAAAATCCTCAGGGGCTAGCAATCAGCCCCAGCATTTT	CVTKSSGASNQPQHF
TRBJ2-7	TRBV27	TRBD1	NA	TGTGCCAGCAGCCCTGCGGGCAGGGGGCGGATTCACGAGCAGTACTTC	CASSPAGRGRIHEQYF
TRBJ2-5	TRBV11-3	NA	NA	TGTGCCAGCAGCTTACAAACAAGGGGTACAGAGACCCAGTACTTC	CASSLQTRGTETQYF
TRBJ1-1	TRBV7-3	NA	NA	TGTGCCAGCAGGTTCAGAGCCGGGAGCACTGAAGCTTTCTTT	CASRFRAGSTEAFF
TRBJ2-7	TRBV14	TRBD2	NA	TGTGCCAGCAGCCAAAATCCTAGCGGGAGCAACGAGCAGTACTTC	CASSQNPSGSNEQYF
TRBJ2-2	TRBV5-1	NA	NA	TGCGCCAGCAGCTTGGCGGTAACCGGGGAGCTGTTTTTT	CASSLAVTGELFF
TRBJ2-2	TRBV20-1	NA	NA	TGCAGTGCTACACAGGGATCCACCGGGGAGCTGTTTTTT	CSATQGSTGELFF
TRBJ2-5	TRBV20-1	TRBD1	many	TGCAGTGCTAGCCTAGACAGGGGGGTTCAGGAGACCCAGTACTTC	CSASLDRGVQETQYF
TRBJ1-2	TRBV12-3/TRBV12-4	TRBD1	few	TGTGCCAGCAGTAGGGGGACAGGGTCTCTCTATGGCTACACCTTC	CASSRGTGSLYGYTF
TRBJ1-2	TRBV2	TRBD1	NA	TGTGCCAGCAGCTACGGGACAGGGGGCGAAACTAACTATGGCTACACCTTC	CASSYGTGGETNYGYTF
TRBJ1-4	TRBV12-3/TRBV12-4	NA	NA	TGTGCCAGCAGTTTATGGGGGAACGCTAATGAAAAACTGTTTTTT	CASSLWGNANEKLFF
TRBJ2-3	TRBV2	NA	NA	TGTGCCAGCGGTCTACAAGCGGGAGATACGCAGTATTTT	CASGLQAGDTQYF
TRBJ2-7	TRBV6-5	TRBD1	few	TGTGCCAGCATGTTGACAGGGGATAACGAGCAGTACTTC	CASMLTGDNEQYF
TRBJ1-1	TRBV2	NA	few	TGCGCCAGCGCCCAATGGACAACATCTAACACTGAAGCTTTCTTT	CASAQWTTSNTEAFF
TRBJ1-5	TRBV19	TRBD1	NA	TGTGCCAGTAGTATGTGGGGACAGGGGTCTCAGCCCCAGCATTTT	CASSMWGQGSQPQHF
TRBJ1-3	TRBV10-3	NA	NA	TGTGCCAGCAGGGTCCAGGGAGGCGGAAACACCATATATTTT	CASRVQGGGNTIYF
TRBJ2-2	TRBV10-3	TRBD2	NA	TGTGCCATCAGCCCCGCTCCGGATCCGAGACCGGGGACTAGCGGGAGTAGTCACACCGGGGAGCTGTTTTTT	CAISPAPDPRPGTSGSSHTGELFF
TRBJ1-2	TRBV7-9	NA	NA	TGTGCCAGCAGCAGCGTTGTATTAGGGGCGGGCTACACCTTC	CASSSVVLGAGYTF
TRBJ2-5	TRBV19	NA	many	TGTGCCAGTACCCACACAGGGAGTAGAGAGACCCAGTACTTC	CASTHTGSRETQYF
TRBJ1-4	TRBV7-9	NA	once	TGTGCCAGCACGCGAGGCCGAAATGAAAAACTGTTTTTT	CASTRGRNEKLFF
TRBJ2-5	TRBV30	TRBD2	NA	TGTGCCTCTAGCGGGGGGGCCTTAGAGGAGACCCAGTACTTC	CASSGGALEETQYF
TRBJ1-2	TRBV7-9	NA	NA	TGTGCCAGCAGCCAAACTCGGGGGCCTGCCTACTATGGCTACACCTTC	CASSQTRGPAYYGYTF
TRBJ1-1	TRBV10-3	TRBD1	NA	TGTGCCATCAGACAGGGGGTTGGCACTGAAGCTTTCTTT	CAIRQGVGTEAFF
TRBJ2-7	TRBV11-1	NA	NA	TGTGCCAGCAGCTTAGACGTCCACCCCTACGAGCAGTACTTC	CASSLDVHPYEQYF
TRBJ1-1	TRBV7-8	TRBD1	NA	TGTGCCAGCGGGGGAGCAGGGGGCTACACTGAAGCTTTCTTT	CASGGAGGYTEAFF
TRBJ1-3	TRBV2	NA	many	TGTGCCAGCACCTCGACTGCCTCTGGAAACACCATATATTTT	CASTSTASGNTIYF
TRBJ1-5	TRBV29-1	TRBD1	NA	TGCAGCGTTCGGGACAGATACAATCAGCCCCAGCATTTT	CSVRDRYNQPQHF
TRBJ2-7	TRBV7-9	NA	few	TGTGCCAGCAGCTTAGCGGAACCCTCCTACGAGCAGTACTTC	CASSLAEPSYEQYF
TRBJ1-2	TRBV20-1	NA	many	TGCAGTGGGGTGGTGGCGGACTATGGCTACACCTTC	CSGVVADYGYTF
TRBJ2-6	TRBV7-3	TRBD1	NA	TGTGCCAGCAGCTCCTCAGGGGGCAACGTCCTGACTTTC	CASSSSGGNVLTF
TRBJ2-5	TRBV20-1	TRBD2	NA	TGCAGTGCCACCGGGACTAGCGGGAGTGAGACCCAGTACTTC	CSATGTSGSETQYF
TRBJ1-6	TRBV12-3/TRBV12-4	NA	NA	TGTGCCAGCAAGGGACACCATAATTCACCCCTCCACTTT	CASKGHHNSPLHF
TRBJ2-7	TRBV7-9	TRBD1	once	TGTGCCAGCAGCGGACAGGACAGGGGGGACTACGAGCAGTACTTC	CASSGQDRGDYEQYF
TRBJ2-2	TRBV11-2	NA	many	TGTGCCAGCAGCTTAAAGCGGAACACCGGGGAGCTGTTTTTT	CASSLKRNTGELFF
TRBJ2-6	TRBV2	NA	NA	TGTGCCAGCAGTGCGGGGCGGGCTTTC	CASSAGRAF
TRBJ1-1	TRBV20-1	NA	few	TGCAGGGCGCTCGGACCGAACACTGAAGCTTTCTTT	CRALGPNTEAFF
TRBJ2-5	TRBV12-3/TRBV12-4	NA	few	TGTGCCAGCAGTCCGGGGGATTTGCGAGAGACCCAGTACTTC	CASSPGDLRETQYF
TRBJ1-6	TRBV11-2	NA	few	TGTGCCAGCAGCAGCGGACGGGATAATTCACCCCTCCACTTT	CASSSGRDNSPLHF